This T cell receptor beta chain is drawn from a study of OX40 agonist ivuxolimab in advanced cancers. The germline V gene encodes CDR1 SEHNR and CDR2 FQNEAQ (reference sequence). The junction had 4 bases not matched to a gene; V was cut back by 7 bases and J by 2 bases. This CDR3 region has 13 residues. Generated by immunoSEQ multiplex PCR, the TCRdb table keeps only in-frame clones and is missing some. The table records 65,000 to 85,000 clones, around 88% of them present only once. In its sample, this clone was seen a few times. The receptor was isolated from an adult with an advanced solid tumor such as melanoma, head and neck, liver or kidney cancer. This specimen was CD4+ or CD8+ T cells sorted from blood, taken in a trial of the OX40 agonist ivuxolimab. The chain joins TRBV7-9 to TRBJ1-1; 7 bases match TRBD1. DNA for the CDR3: TGTGCCAGCAACCCAGGGGGTAACACTGAAGCTTTCTTT. This sequence encodes CASNPGGNTEAFF.